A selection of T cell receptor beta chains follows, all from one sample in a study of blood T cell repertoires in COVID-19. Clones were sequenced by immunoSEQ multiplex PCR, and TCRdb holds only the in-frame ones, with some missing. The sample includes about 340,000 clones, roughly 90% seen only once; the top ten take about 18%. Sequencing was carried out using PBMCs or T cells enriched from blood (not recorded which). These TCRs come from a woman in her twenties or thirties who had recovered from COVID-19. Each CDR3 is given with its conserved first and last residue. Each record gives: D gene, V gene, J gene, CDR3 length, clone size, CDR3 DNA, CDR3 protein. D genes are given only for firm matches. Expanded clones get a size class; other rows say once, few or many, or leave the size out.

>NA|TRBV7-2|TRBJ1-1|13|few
TGTGCCAGCAGCTCTCAGGGTAACACTGAAGCTTTCTTT
CASSSQGNTEAFF
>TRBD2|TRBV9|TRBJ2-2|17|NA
TGTGCCAGCAGCGTAGCTAGCGGGGGGATCGACACCGGGGAGCTGTTTTTT
CASSVASGGIDTGELFF
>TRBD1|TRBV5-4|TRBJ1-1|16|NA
TGTGCCAGCAGCGCCGGGGGACAGGGGCTTAACACTGAAACTTTCTTT
CASSAGGQGLNTETFF
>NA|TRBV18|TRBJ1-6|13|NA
TGTGCCAGCTCACCATCGGACTCTCGGACCCTCCACTTT
CASSPSDSRTLHF
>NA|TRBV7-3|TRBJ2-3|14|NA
TGTGCCAGCAGCTTGATAGCGAGCACAGATACGCAGTATTTT
CASSLIASTDTQYF
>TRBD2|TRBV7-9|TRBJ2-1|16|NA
TGTGCCAGCAGCTTACCCGGGACTAGCGGGGTAGATGAGCAGTTCTTC
CASSLPGTSGVDEQFF
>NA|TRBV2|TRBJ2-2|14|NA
TGTGCCAGCAGTGACCTGAGGTCCACCGGGGAGCTGTTTTTT
CASSDLRSTGELFF
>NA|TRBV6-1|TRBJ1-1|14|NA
TGTGCCAGCAGTGAACAGGGGTGGTACACTGAAGCTTTCTTT
CASSEQGWYTEAFF
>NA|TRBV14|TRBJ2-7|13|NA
TGTGCCAGCAGCCAAGTACGGGACTACGAGCAGTACTTC
CASSQVRDYEQYF
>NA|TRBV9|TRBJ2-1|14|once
TGTGCCAGCAGCGCTCAGGGGATTGGCAATGAGCAGTTCTTC
CASSAQGIGNEQFF
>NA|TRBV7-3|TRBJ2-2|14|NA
TGTGCCAGCAGCTCCACCCCAGGTACCGGGGAGCTGTTTTTT
CASSSTPGTGELFF
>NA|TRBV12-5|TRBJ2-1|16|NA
TGTGCTAGTGGTTTGGACGACAGGCTCTCCTACAATGAGCAGTTCTTC
CASGLDDRLSYNEQFF
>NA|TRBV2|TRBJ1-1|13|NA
TGTGCCAGCAGGGCTACAGGGAACACTGAAGCTTTCTTT
CASRATGNTEAFF
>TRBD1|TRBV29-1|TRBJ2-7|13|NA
TGCAGCGCTCGGACAGGATCCCTCTACGAACAGTACTTC
CSARTGSLYEQYF
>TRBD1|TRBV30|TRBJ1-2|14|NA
TGTGCCTGGAACCCCGGGACAGGCCCGACGGGCTACACCTTC
CAWNPGTGPTGYTF
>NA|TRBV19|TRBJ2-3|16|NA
TGTGCCAGTAGTAGTGGGGGGACGAGTAGGGCAGATACGCAGTATTTT
CASSSGGTSRADTQYF
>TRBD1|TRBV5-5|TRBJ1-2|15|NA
TGTGCCAGCAGGGAGAAACAGGGGGCAAACTATGGCTACACCTTC
CASREKQGANYGYTF
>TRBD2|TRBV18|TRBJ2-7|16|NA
TGTGCCAGCTCTCTACTAGCGGGGGATAGCTCCTACGAGCAGTACTTC
CASSLLAGDSSYEQYF
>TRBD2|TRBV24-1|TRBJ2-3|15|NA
TGTGCCACCAGTGACACGGGACTAGCGGGGGATACGCAGTATTTT
CATSDTGLAGDTQYF
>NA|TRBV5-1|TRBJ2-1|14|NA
TGCGCCAGCAGTTCCCCCAGGCGGGCACACGAGCAGTTCTTC
CASSSPRRAHEQFF
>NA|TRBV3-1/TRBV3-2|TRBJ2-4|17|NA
TGTGCCAGCAGCCAAGGGTCGGCCAGGTCGGCCAAAAACATTCAGTACTTC
CASSQGSARSAKNIQYF
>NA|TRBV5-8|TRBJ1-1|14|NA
TGTGCCAGCACTAAAAGCAGGGCCCACACTGAAGCTTTCTTT
CASTKSRAHTEAFF
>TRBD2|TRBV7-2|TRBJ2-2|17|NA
TGTGCCAGCAGCCGGGAGGCGGGAGGCGTCTCCACCGGGGAGCTGTTTTTT
CASSREAGGVSTGELFF
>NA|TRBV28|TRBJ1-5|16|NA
TGTGCCAGCAGTCAAGTCCCAGGAAACGGCAATCAGCCCCAGCATTTT
CASSQVPGNGNQPQHF
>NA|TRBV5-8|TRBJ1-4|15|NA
TGTGCCAGCAGCCCCTCAGTCACGTATAATGAAAAACTGTTTTTT
CASSPSVTYNEKLFF
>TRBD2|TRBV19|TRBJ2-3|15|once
TGTGCCAGTAGGTTGGCGGGGGGCTTCACAGATACGCAGTATTTT
CASRLAGGFTDTQYF
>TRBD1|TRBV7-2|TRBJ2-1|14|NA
TGTGCCAGCAACCGGGACAGAAACAACAATGAGCAGTTCTTC
CASNRDRNNNEQFF
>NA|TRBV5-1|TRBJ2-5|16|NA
TGCGCCAGCAGCTTGGAGGCAGGGGCTTTGAGGGAGACCCAGTACTTC
CASSLEAGALRETQYF
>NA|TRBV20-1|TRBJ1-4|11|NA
TGCAGTGCTAGCCTAAATGAAAAACTGTTTTTT
CSASLNEKLFF
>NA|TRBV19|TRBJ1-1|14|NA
TGTGCCAGTAGTATGGGACAAGGGAACACTGAAGCTTTCTTT
CASSMGQGNTEAFF
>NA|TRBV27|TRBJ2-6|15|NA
TGTGCCAGCGCAAGGGGGAACTCTGGGGCCAACGTCCTGACTTTC
CASARGNSGANVLTF
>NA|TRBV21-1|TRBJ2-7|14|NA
TGTGCCAGCAGCTTACGACAGGTCTCCCACGAGCAGTACTTC
CASSLRQVSHEQYF
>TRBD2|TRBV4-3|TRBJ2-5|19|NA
TGCGCCAGCAGCCAGGCCCCTTGGTCCAGCGGGGGGCGGGGGGAGACCCAGTACTTC
CASSQAPWSSGGRGETQYF
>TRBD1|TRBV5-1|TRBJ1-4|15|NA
TGCGCCAGCAGCTTGGGCAGGGGGAATAATGAAAAACTGTTTTTT
CASSLGRGNNEKLFF
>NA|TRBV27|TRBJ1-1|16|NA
TGTGCCAGCAGTTTATCGGGGGAGGGAGTGAACACTGAAGCTTTCTTT
CASSLSGEGVNTEAFF
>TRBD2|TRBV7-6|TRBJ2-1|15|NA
TGTGCCAGCAGCCCGGGGCGGGGACTATACAATGAGCAGTTCTTC
CASSPGRGLYNEQFF
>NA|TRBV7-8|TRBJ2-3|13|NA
TGTGCCAGCAGCTTACCTTACAAAGATACGCAGTATTTT
CASSLPYKDTQYF
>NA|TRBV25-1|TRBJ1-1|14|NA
TGTGCCAGCAGTGAATACGGGGGGGTCCCTGAAGCTTTCTTT
CASSEYGGVPEAFF
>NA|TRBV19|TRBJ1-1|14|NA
TGTGCCAGTAGACCCCGAGGAGGGAACACTGAAGCTTTCTTT
CASRPRGGNTEAFF
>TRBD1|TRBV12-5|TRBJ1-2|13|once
TGTGCTAGTGGTCCGGGACAGGAGGGTGGCTACACCTTC
CASGPGQEGGYTF
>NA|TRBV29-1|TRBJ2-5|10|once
TGCAGCGTTGCGCAAGAGACCCAGTACTTC
CSVAQETQYF
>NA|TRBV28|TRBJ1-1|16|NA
TGTGCCAGCAGTCAGCCAATCAGGGCTTGGAGCACTGAAGCTTTCTTT
CASSQPIRAWSTEAFF
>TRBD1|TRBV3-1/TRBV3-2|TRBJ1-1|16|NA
TGTGCCAGCAGCCAAGCTCAGGGGGCGTTAGGCACTGAAGCTTTCTTT
CASSQAQGALGTEAFF
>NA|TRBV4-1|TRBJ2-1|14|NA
TGCGCCAGCAGCCACGAGAGCTCCTACAATGAGCAGTTCTTC
CASSHESSYNEQFF
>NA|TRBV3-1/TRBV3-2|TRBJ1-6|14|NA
TGTGCCAGCAGCCAAGAGGGGGCGAATTCACCCCTCCACTTT
CASSQEGANSPLHF
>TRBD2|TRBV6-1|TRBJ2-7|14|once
TGTGCCAGCAGTGAAGCCGGGACTAGCTACGAGCAGTACTTC
CASSEAGTSYEQYF
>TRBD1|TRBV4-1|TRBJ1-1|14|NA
TGCGCCAGCAGCCAAAGACAGGGGGCGGCTGAAGCTTTCTTT
CASSQRQGAAEAFF
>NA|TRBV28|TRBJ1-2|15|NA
TGTGCCAGCAGTTGGGGGGTGGGTCCGGTGGATGGCTACACCTTC
CASSWGVGPVDGYTF
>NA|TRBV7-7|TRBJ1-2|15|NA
TGTGCTAGCAGCCGCGGGGGGGGCAGAAACTATGGCTACACCTTC
CASSRGGGRNYGYTF
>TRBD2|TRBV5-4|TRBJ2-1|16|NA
TGTGCCAGCAGCTTGGCCGGGCTAGCGGGAAGCAATGAGCAGTTCTTC
CASSLAGLAGSNEQFF